This T cell receptor (beta chain) is drawn from a study of blood T cell repertoires in COVID-19. Profiled with immunoSEQ multiplex PCR; TCRdb holds only in-frame clones, not every one. The repertoire holds about 100,000 clones, with roughly 88% as singletons. Germline trimming cut 2 bases from V and 1 base from J; bases unmatched to any gene: 8. Germline V gene lookup returns CDR1 SGHNT and CDR2 YYREEE (reference sequence). The CDR3 loop spans 18 amino acids. This clonotype was obtained from an elderly woman with acute or convalescent COVID-19. This chain joins TRBV5-4 and TRBJ2-3, with 12 bases aligning to TRBD2. The sequencing sample was made of peripheral blood. The chain's CDR3 is CASSLGLAGIGGTDTQYF. CDR3 bases: TGTGCCAGCAGCTTAGGACTAGCGGGGATAGGTGGCACAGATACGCAGTATTTT.